A single sample gave rise to the 12 T cell receptor beta chains below, sequenced in a study of cytotoxic CD8 clonotypes in ibrutinib-treated CLL. Repertoires were generated with immunoSEQ multiplex PCR, while TCRdb's copy carries only in-frame clones and drops some. The sample includes 150,000 or so clones, over 75% of them seen just once. The specimen was PBMCs, collected after 36 months of ibrutinib treatment. All receptors derive from a human donor with chronic lymphocytic leukemia.

The V call is TRBV5-5, the J call TRBJ2-3; D may be TRBD2 (6 bases). Trimming removed 4 bases at V and 0 bases at J, with 15 bases between. CDR3 length: 16 residues. The germline V gene has CDR1 SGHKS and CDR2 YYEKEE (reference sequence). CDR3 protein: CASSTGSGPSTDTQYF. The CDR3 nucleotides read TGTGCCAGCAGCACCGGGAGTGGACCTAGCACAGATACGCAGTATTTT.

This chain links TRBV13 with TRBJ2-7, with 10 bases matching TRBD1. CDR3 length: 14 residues. Losses at the gene ends were 5 bases for V and 6 bases for J; bases not matched to a gene: 7. The germline V gene encodes CDR1 PRHDT and CDR2 FYEKMQ (reference sequence). The CDR3 DNA sequence: TGTGCCAGCAGCCAAGGGACAGGGGCCTCCGAGCAGTACTTC. Translation: CASSQGTGASEQYF.

Concerning this clone itself: Different DNA sequences within this sample yield the same CDR3. This chain uses TRBV28 with TRBJ2-6; D is unclear. Germline CDR1 reads MDHEN; CDR2 reads SYDVKM. This CDR3 is 13 amino acids long. The V end was cut by 4 bases, the J end by 1 base, with 2 bases between. The CDR3: CASSYSGANVLTF. Written as DNA, the CDR3 is TGTGCCAGCAGTTATTCTGGGGCCAACGTCCTGACTTTC.

The chain joins TRBV15 to TRBJ1-2; D perhaps matches TRBD1 (6 bases). Per germline, CDR1 LNHNV and CDR2 YYDKDF (reference sequence). The CDR3 is 16 amino acids. With 3 bases removed from V and 5 bases from J, the gap between germline ends came to 19 bases. The CDR3 DNA sequence: TGTGCCACCAGCAGGTCCGGGGGGCTCAACCCTTATGGCTACACCTTC. Amino acid sequence: CATSRSGGLNPYGYTF.

This clone was counted only a few times. V gene TRBV5-1 combines with J gene TRBJ2-5; no clear D gene. Germline V gives CDR1 SGHRS, CDR2 YFSETQ. Trimming removed 0 bases from V and 5 bases from J, with 11 bases in between. The CDR3 covers 14 residues. The CDR3 region is CASSLALTRETQYF. The CDR3 bases are TGCGCCAGCAGCTTGGCCTTGACCCGGGAGACCCAGTACTTC.

The chain couples TRBV28 to TRBJ1-5, with D uncertain. The CDR3 runs to 15 residues. The V end was cut by 6 bases, the J end by 6 bases, with 18 bases between. From germline, CDR1 is MDHEN and CDR2 SYDVKM. CDR3 nucleotide sequence: TGTGCCAGCAGCCCCAGACGGCTAAAGGGTCAGCCCCAGCATTTT. Encoded protein: CASSPRRLKGQPQHF.

This clone was counted once. The chain employs TRBV6-1 and TRBJ2-7; D is uncertain. Germline CDR1 MNHNS, CDR2 SASEGT. This CDR3 contains 12 residues. V was pared by 3 bases and J by 5 bases, with 8 bases between. The CDR3 nucleotides read TGTGCCAGCAGTGACAGTATCCACGAGCAGTACTTC. Translation: CASSDSIHEQYF.

This clone is a singleton in its sample. This chain uses TRBV5-6 with TRBJ2-3; D uncertain. The CDR3 covers 14 residues. The V end was cut by 4 bases, the J end by 6 bases, with 15 bases between. Germline V lookup: CDR1 SGHDT, CDR2 YYEEEE. CDR3 sequence (DNA): TGTGCCAGCAGCCTACTACGTGCCTGGGATACGCAGTATTTT. Translation gives CASSLLRAWDTQYF. The whole variable domain, filled in from reference TRBV5-6 and TRBJ2-3, reads DAGVTQSPTHLIKTRGQQVTLRCSPKSGHDTVSWYQQALGQGPQFIFQYYEEEERQRGNFPDRFSGHQFPNYSSELNVNALLLGDSALYLCASSLLRAWDTQYFGPGTRLTVL.

J is TRBJ2-7 and V is TRBV11-3; D gene unclear. The CDR3 is 8 residues long. From germline, CDR1 is SGHNT and CDR2 YENEEA. V lost 10 bases and J lost 3, with 1 base in between. The CDR3 here is CANYEQYF. For the CDR3, the DNA is TGTGCCAACTACGAGCAGTACTTC.

The chain carries TRBV6-5 and TRBJ1-3; no clear D gene. Germline V gene data show CDR1 as MNHEY and CDR2 as SVGAGI. The CDR3 runs 15 residues. V lost 0 bases and J 2 bases, leaving 8 bases between the germline ends. The CDR3 is CASSYSGGTGNTIYF. Here the CDR3 DNA reads TGTGCCAGCAGTTACTCAGGCGGGACTGGAAACACCATATATTTT.

The rearrangement links TRBV7-8 to TRBJ2-1, with D tentatively TRBD1 or TRBD2 (5 bases each). Trimming pared 5 bases from V and 7 bases from J, leaving 18 bases between. Germline V gene sequence: CDR1 SGHVS, CDR2 FQNEAQ. This CDR3 is built from 15 residues. CDR3 bases: TGTGCCAGCAGCCCCCCACCAGGGACCCTTAATGAGCAGTTCTTC. It codes for CASSPPPGTLNEQFF.

This clone was seen a handful of times. This chain connects TRBV19 to TRBJ1-5, with 7 nucleotides matching TRBD1. Germline V gene data show CDR1 as LNHDA and CDR2 as SQIVND (reference sequence). V dropped 5 bases and J dropped 7; count of bases not matched to a gene: 11. The CDR3 covers 15 residues. CDR3 sequence reads: CASSPRTGVGQPQHF. The CDR3 region has the DNA TGTGCCAGTAGTCCAAGGACAGGAGTGGGACAGCCCCAGCATTTT. The full variable domain, rest sourced from reference TRBV19 and TRBJ1-5, is DGGITQSPKYLFRKEGQNVTLSCEQNLNHDAMYWYRQDPGQGLRLIYYSQIVNDFQKGDIAEGYSVSREKKESFPLTVTSAQKNPTAFYLCASSPRTGVGQPQHFGDGTRLSIL.